The entry that follows covers one T cell receptor (beta chain) sequence. Its antigen is unknown. Sorting based on CD45RO/CCR7/CD25/CD127/CD95/CD27 separated CD4+ naive, central memory, regulatory and stem cell-like memory cells. This specimen belongs to a study of beta chain features in type 1 diabetes. Study at large: Investigators examined some 100,000,000 sorted cells across all samples.

CDR3 length: 15 residues. The V gene's germline CDR1 is SGHTA and CDR2 FQGTGA. J gave up 4 bases and V 5 bases, and 4 bases lay outside the gene matches. The study's findings and limits: VDJ junctions from type 1 diabetes patients carried fewer insertions and larger deletions. Within each of all four CD4+ subsets, Type 1 diabetes patients had TCRB CDR3s that were moderately but significantly shorter.

Isolated RNA was reverse transcribed in full, so expressed TCRB transcripts were sequenced. About 3.57 million reads were obtained on average from naive, central memory and regulatory T cell samples. Repertoires were generated with immunoSEQ multiplex PCR, while TCRdb's copy carries only in-frame clones and drops some. The table records 600,000 or so clones, over 12% of them present only once. The sequence derives from a man younger than 30 with type 1 diabetes. What was sequenced was naive CD4+ T cells from blood. The chain has TRBV7-3 and TRBJ2-1; 11 bases map to TRBD2. The CDR3 DNA sequence: TGTGCCAGCAGCGTAGCGGGGGGGAGATACAATGAGCAGTTCTTC. This codes for CASSVAGGRYNEQFF.